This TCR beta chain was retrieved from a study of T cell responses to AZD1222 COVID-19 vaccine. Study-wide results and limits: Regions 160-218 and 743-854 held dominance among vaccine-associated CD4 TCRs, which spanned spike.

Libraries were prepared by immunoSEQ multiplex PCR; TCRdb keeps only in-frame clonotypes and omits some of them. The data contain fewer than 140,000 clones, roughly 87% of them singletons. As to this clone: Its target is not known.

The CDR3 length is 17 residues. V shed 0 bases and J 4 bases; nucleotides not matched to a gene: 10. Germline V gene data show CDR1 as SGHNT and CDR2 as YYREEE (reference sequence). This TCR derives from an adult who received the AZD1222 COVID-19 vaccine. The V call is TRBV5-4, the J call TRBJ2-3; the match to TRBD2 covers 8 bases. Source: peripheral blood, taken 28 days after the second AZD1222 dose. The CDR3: CASSLGGGLGTADTQYF. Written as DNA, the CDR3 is TGTGCCAGCAGCTTGGGCGGGGGGCTCGGCACCGCAGATACGCAGTATTTT.